The TCR beta chain described here comes from a study of T-cell reconstitution after alpha-beta-depleted transplantation in children. Preparation of the TCRbeta library involved a method that used unique molecular identifiers. TCRdb re-analysed the PCR reads in MiXCR, keeping a single row per CDR3 protein. The sample has around 680,000 distinct CDR3 sequences, 16% seen once. Germline CDR1 and CDR2: KGHSH and LQKENI. This CDR3 comprises 13 residues. The trim removed 4 bases at V and 6 bases at J, leaving 4 bases unmatched. The chain has TRBV18 and TRBJ2-3; TRBD2 matches 7 bases. The specimen comprised PBMCs from the stem cell graft donor, sampled from the stem cell graft. The TCR originated in a human donor who donated a stem cell graft to a child with acute myeloid leukemia. DNA of the CDR3: TGTGCCAGCTCACTGACTAGCATCGATACGCAGTATTTT. Encoded protein: CASSLTSIDTQYF.